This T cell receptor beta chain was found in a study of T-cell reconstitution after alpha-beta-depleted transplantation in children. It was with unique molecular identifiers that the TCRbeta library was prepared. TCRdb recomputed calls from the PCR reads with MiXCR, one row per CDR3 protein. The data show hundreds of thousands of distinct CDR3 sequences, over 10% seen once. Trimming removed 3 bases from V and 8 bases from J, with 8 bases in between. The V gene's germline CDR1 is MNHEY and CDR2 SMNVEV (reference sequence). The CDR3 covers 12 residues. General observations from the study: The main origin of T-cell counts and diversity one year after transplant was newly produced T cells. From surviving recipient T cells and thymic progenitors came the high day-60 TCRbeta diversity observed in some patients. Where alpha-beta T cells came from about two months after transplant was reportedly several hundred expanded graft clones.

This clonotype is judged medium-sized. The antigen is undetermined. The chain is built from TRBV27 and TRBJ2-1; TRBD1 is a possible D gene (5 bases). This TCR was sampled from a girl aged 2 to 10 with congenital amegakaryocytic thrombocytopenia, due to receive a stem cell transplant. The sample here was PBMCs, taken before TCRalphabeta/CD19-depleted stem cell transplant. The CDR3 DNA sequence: TGTGCCAGCAGTTTGCTAGGGGATGAGCAGTTCTTC. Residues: CASSLLGDEQFF.